This TCR beta chain was sequenced for a study of CD8+ T cells in alopecia areata. Overall study results and limits: The study found higher clonality in lesional than normal scalp, especially in alopecia totalis/universalis.

TCR sequencing used cDNA made by reverse transcription of extracted RNA. Sequencing used immunoSEQ multiplex PCR; TCRdb keeps in-frame clones, though not all of them. The table lists 95,000 to 120,000 clones, around three fifths of them singletons. Treatment described: oral pan-JAK inhibitor, 5-10 mg twice daily. Separation by sorting yielded CD4+ and CD8+ T cells from PBMCs. Of note for this clone: Its antigen is as yet unknown.

V was trimmed by 4 bases and J by 2 bases, leaving 11 bases between them. Germline lookup yields CDR1 SQVTM and CDR2 ANQGSEA. The CDR3 is 13 residues long. Sequenced material: CD4+ T cells sorted from blood, taken at week 24, from a patient treated with tofacitinib. V and J are TRBV29-1 and TRBJ2-5; D ambiguous. This sequence originates from a human donor with alopecia areata. CDR3 bases: TGCAGCGTTGGACGGCAGCCACAAGAGACCCAGTACTTC. This sequence encodes CSVGRQPQETQYF.